This is a list of T cell receptor delta chains from one sample in a study of gamma-delta T cells after stem cell transplantation. TCRdb re-analyzed the RT-PCR reads via CATT. Among around 3,000 delta-chain clones listed, 30% were seen once. Material for sequencing was gamma-delta T cells. These receptors all stem from a human donor. It is not recorded whose cells these are; they may come from a transplant donor. CDR3s leave out the opening cysteine and the closing phenylalanine or tryptophan. Fields, in order: clone size, V gene, J gene, CDR3 protein. Not every row has a clone size; where given, it reads once, few, many or a size class.

>medium-sized|TRDV1|TRDJ1
ALGERIIWGDRYTDKLI
>large|TRDV2|TRDJ1
ACDPVEPGDKLI
>-|TRDV2|TRDJ1
ACDLVDSGVGKLI
>medium-sized|TRDV2|TRDJ1
ACDPLSVLGDGYTDKLI
>-|TRDV2|TRDJ1
ACDTLNWGIHGKLI
>-|TRDV3|TRDJ1
AFGLRKVLGDTDKLI
>large|TRDV2|TRDJ1
ACDGLRTDKLI
>medium-sized|TRDV2|TRDJ1
ACDTVGDTLGKLI
>-|TRDV2|TRDJ3
ACDSTGGYGSSWDTRQMF
>once|TRDV3|TRDJ1
AFSVGADRLI
>few|TRDV1|TRDJ1
ALGELSLLSGWGSTDKLI
>-|TRDV1|TRDJ1
ALGDRSPFLRFVGDTPLTDKLI
>-|TRDV1|TRDJ1
ALGGYAGGYATDKLI
>medium-sized|TRDV1|TRDJ4
ALGEVLRWGINRPLI
>medium-sized|TRDV2|TRDJ1
ACLGVGNPGDPDTDKLI
>-|TRDV2|TRDJ1
ACDLIGRSPDKLI
>-|TRDV2|TRDJ1
ACDPLGDPWDRGYTDKLI
>-|TRDV2|TRDJ3
ACDTATTGGYAVTSSWDTRQVF
>medium-sized|TRDV2|TRDJ1
ACDPLSPAGGWRSDKLI
>few|TRDV2|TRDJ1
ACDMIGPFFDKLI
>medium-sized|TRDV2|TRDJ1
ACDKLGDTFIGLI
>medium-sized|TRDV2|TRDJ1
ACDTLLGEGLYTDKLI
>large|TRDV2|TRDJ1
ACDTVSPGGHGSNKLI
>-|TRDV1|TRDJ1
ALGELGVSSPPYTDKLT
>few|TRDV2|TRDJ1
ACDGLLNTDKLI
>medium-sized|TRDV2|TRDJ1
ACDPIHLTGGSYTDKLI
>few|TRDV2|TRDJ3
ACDTPPMGDAELSWDTRQMF
>medium-sized|TRDV1|TRDJ1
ALGEDHMWDHWGMSTDKLI
>medium-sized|TRDV2|TRDJ3
ACDTGWDISSWDTRQMF
>-|TRDV1|TRDJ1
ALGGPSFTGGWFDKLI
>medium-sized|TRDV2|TRDJ1
ACDTVGGSNTDKLI
>large|TRDV2|TRDJ1
ACDTLSGIESDKLI
>medium-sized|TRDV1|TRDJ1
ALGDLLLGDTFYTDKLI
>few|TRDV1|TRDJ1
ALGSAPRAGYASRHDKLI
>few|TRDV1|TRDJ1
ALGPRTGGGYEKLI
>few|TRDV1|TRDJ1
ALGEMNLLGDTRKYTDKLI
>few|TRDV1|TRDJ1
ALGKFLPYFGGIRVSPDKLI
>few|TRDV1|TRDJ1
AGGMYTDKLI
>-|TRDV1|TRDJ1
ALGGPKPRGVRMYTDKLI
>large|TRDV2|TRDJ1
ACDTIVLGDTRVTDKLI
>medium-sized|TRDV2|TRDJ3
ACDHSGDTWDTRQMF
>-|TRDV2|TRDJ1
ACDTVGDPPDTDKLI
>-|TRDV2|TRDJ1
ACDLVDSGVGKPI
>medium-sized|TRDV2|TRDJ1
ACDPVPHGDTDKLI
>-|TRDV2|TRDJ1
ACDTLGDRPYTDKLI
>-|TRDV1|TRDJ1
ALGEPLVALGDRGKLI
>large|TRDV2|TRDJ3
ACDTAAGGYAGSWDTRQMF
>medium-sized|TRDV2|TRDJ1
ACDPLGDTSDKLI
>-|TRDV1|TRDJ1
ALGELKGHPDKLI
>-|TRDV1|TRDJ1
ALGEPVFLRLTGAYTDKLI
>medium-sized|TRDV2|TRDJ1
ACDTLNWGIQQPSTDTDKLI